One sample yielded the 9 T cell receptor beta chains listed below, sequenced in a study of control samples from healthy donors and cancer patients. The data were produced by immunoSEQ multiplex PCR, yet TCRdb's version contains in-frame clones alone and is incomplete. Counted here are 180,000 or so clones, 90% to 95% occurring once; the ten biggest clones make up about 1.4%. Sequenced sample: blood. The receptor set was obtained from a woman under 40 in good health.

The chain links TRBV7-2 to TRBJ2-1, with TRBD2 matching over 14 bases. Germline V CDR1 and CDR2: SGHTA, FQGNSA. The CDR3 totals 14 residues. V shed 5 bases, J shed 8 bases, and the junction held 2 bases outside the gene matches. The CDR3 DNA reads TGTGCCAGCAGCAAGGGACTAGCGGGAGATGAGCAGTTCTTC. Translation: CASSKGLAGDEQFF.

Remarks on this clone: Other DNA sequences in this specimen translate into the identical CDR3. The V gene is TRBV28, the J gene TRBJ2-7; D gene ambiguous. Germline V gene lookup returns CDR1 MDHEN and CDR2 SYDVKM. The CDR3 length is 12 residues. V lost 3 bases and J lost 4, with 7 bases in between. CDR3 DNA sequence: TGTGCCAGCAGTTTGTTGGGGTACGAGCAGTACTTC. It codes for CASSLLGYEQYF.

The CDR3 sequence is CASSITEYSPLHF. The CDR3 nucleotides read TGTGCCAGTAGTATAACAGAATATTCACCCCTCCACTTT. The chain combines TRBV19 with TRBJ1-6; D not resolved. In germline, CDR1 is LNHDA, CDR2 SQIVND (reference sequence). The germline V and J ends were trimmed by 2 bases and 8 bases, with 7 bases remaining between them. The CDR3 totals 13 residues. Full variable domain (rest looked up from reference TRBV19 and TRBJ1-6): DGGITQSPKYLFRKEGQNVTLSCEQNLNHDAMYWYRQDPGQGLRLIYYSQIVNDFQKGDIAEGYSVSREKKESFPLTVTSAQKNPTAFYLCASSITEYSPLHFGNGTRLTVT.

This clone was seen a few times. This chain joins TRBV2 and TRBJ1-2; D is undetermined. With 2 bases removed from V and 2 bases from J, the gap between germline ends came to 6 bases. The V gene's germline CDR1 is SNHLY and CDR2 FYNNEI. The CDR3 covers 13 residues. The chain's CDR3 is CASSEKQNYGYTF. For the CDR3, the DNA is TGTGCCAGCAGTGAAAAACAGAACTATGGCTACACCTTC.

V and J are TRBV6-2 or TRBV6-3 and TRBJ2-2; TRBD2 agrees at 9 bases. This CDR3 region has 14 residues. CDR1 is MNHEY and CDR2 is SVGEGT in the germline V gene. The trim removed 6 bases at V and 6 bases at J, leaving 5 bases unmatched. CDR3 nucleotides: TGTGCCAGCAGATACCTAGCGGGACCCGGGGAGCTGTTTTTT. Translated: CASRYLAGPGELFF.

The genes are TRBV2 and TRBJ1-1; D might be TRBD1 (5 bases). Trimming shortened V by 5 bases and J by 0 bases, and 10 bases separated the two germline ends. Germline assignment: CDR1 SNHLY and CDR2 FYNNEI. The CDR3 is 14 residues long. CDR3 amino acids: CASSPGAVNTEAFF. The CDR3 nucleotides are TGTGCCAGCAGTCCCGGGGCCGTGAACACTGAAGCTTTCTTT.

The chain combines TRBV18 with TRBJ2-6; 7 positions agree with TRBD1. The CDR3 consists of 15 residues. V trimming: 4 bases; J trimming: 1 base; junction bases outside the gene matches: 1. Germline values: CDR1 KGHSH, CDR2 LQKENI. CDR3 protein: CASSQDRSGANVLTF. CDR3 coding DNA: TGTGCCAGCTCACAGGACAGGTCTGGGGCCAACGTCCTGACTTTC.

The chain carries TRBV6-6 and TRBJ1-2; D not resolved. V was trimmed by 5 bases and J by 2 bases, leaving 15 bases between them. CDR3 length equals 15 residues. Germline V gene sequence: CDR1 MNHNY, CDR2 SVGAGI (reference sequence). The CDR3 protein is CASSNPTGTNYGYTF. The CDR3 DNA follows: TGTGCCAGCAGTAACCCCACGGGAACCAACTATGGCTACACCTTC.

This rearrangement joins TRBV3-1 (or the pseudogene TRBV3-2) to TRBJ1-3, with D perhaps TRBD1 (6 bases). CDR1 and CDR2 (germline): LGHDT, YNNKEL (reference sequence). The CDR3 is 14 amino acids. V was trimmed by 1 base and J by 5 bases, leaving 9 bases between them. For the CDR3, the DNA is TGTGCCAGCAGCCAAGTAGGGGGGCGAAACACCATATATTTT. Its protein product is CASSQVGGRNTIYF.